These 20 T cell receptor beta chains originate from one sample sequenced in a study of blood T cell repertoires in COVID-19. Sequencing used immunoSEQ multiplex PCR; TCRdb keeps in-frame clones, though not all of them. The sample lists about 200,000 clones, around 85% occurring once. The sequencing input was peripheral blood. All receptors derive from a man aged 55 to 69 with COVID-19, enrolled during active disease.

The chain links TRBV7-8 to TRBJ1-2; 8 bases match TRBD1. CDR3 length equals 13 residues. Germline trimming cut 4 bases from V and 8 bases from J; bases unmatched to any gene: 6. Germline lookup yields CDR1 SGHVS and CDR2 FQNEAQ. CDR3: CASSSSQGVGYTF. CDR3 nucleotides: TGTGCCAGCAGCTCTTCACAGGGGGTCGGCTACACCTTC.

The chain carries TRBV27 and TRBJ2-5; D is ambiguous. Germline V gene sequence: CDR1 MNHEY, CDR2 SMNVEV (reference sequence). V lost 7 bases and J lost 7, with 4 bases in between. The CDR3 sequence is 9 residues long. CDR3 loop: CASTGTQYF. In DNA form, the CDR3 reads TGTGCCAGCACGGGGACCCAGTACTTC.

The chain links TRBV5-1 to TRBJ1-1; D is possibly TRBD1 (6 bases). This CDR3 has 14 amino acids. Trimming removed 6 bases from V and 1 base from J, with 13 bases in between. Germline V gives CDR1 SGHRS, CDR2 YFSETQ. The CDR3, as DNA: TGCGCCAGCACCATCGGACAGTCGAACACTGAAGCTTTCTTT. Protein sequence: CASTIGQSNTEAFF. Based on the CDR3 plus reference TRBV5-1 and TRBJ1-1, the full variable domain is KAGVTQTPRYLIKTRGQQVTLSCSPISGHRSVSWYQQTPGQGLQFLFEYFSETQRNKGNFPGRFSGRQFSNSRSEMNVSTLELGDSALYLCASTIGQSNTEAFFGQGTRLTVV.

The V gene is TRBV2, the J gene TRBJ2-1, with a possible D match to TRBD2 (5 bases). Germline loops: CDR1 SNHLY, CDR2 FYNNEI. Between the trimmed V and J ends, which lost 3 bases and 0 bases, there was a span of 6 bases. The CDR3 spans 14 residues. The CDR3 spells CASSDGVSYNEQFF. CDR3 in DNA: TGTGCCAGCAGTGACGGGGTCTCCTACAATGAGCAGTTCTTC.

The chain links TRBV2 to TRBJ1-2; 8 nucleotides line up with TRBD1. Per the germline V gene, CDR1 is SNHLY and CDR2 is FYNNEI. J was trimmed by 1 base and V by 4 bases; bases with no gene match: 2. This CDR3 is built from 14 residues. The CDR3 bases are TGTGCCAGCAGTGGGGACAGGATTAACTATGGCTACACCTTC. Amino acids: CASSGDRINYGYTF.

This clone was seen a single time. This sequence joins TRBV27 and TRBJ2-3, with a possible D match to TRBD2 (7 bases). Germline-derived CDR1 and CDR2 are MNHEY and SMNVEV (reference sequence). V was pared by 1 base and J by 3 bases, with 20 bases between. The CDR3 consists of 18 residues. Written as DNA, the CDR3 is TGTGCCAGCAGTTTATGGGGGCTGGGGGGGAGAGATACAGATACGCAGTATTTT. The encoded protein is CASSLWGLGGRDTDTQYF.

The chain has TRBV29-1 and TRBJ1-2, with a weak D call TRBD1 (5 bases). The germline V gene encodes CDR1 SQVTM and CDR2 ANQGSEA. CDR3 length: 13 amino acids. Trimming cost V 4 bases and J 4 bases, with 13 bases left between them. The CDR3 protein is CSVAESQGYGYTF. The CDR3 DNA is TGCAGCGTTGCGGAGTCGCAGGGCTATGGCTACACCTTC.

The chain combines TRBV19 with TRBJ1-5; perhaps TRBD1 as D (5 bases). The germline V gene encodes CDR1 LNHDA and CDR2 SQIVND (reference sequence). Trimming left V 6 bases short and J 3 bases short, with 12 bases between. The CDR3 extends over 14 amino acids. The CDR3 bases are TGTGCCAGTAGCCCGGGGGGGTTCAATCAGCCCCAGCATTTT. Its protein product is CASSPGGFNQPQHF.

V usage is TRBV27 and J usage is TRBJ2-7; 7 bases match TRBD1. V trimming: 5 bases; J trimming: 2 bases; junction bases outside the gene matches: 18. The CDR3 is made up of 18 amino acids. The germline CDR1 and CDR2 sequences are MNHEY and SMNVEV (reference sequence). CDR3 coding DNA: TGTGCCAGCAGTCCTACCCCAATAGGACAGGCATACCCCTACGAGCAGTACTTC. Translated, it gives CASSPTPIGQAYPYEQYF.

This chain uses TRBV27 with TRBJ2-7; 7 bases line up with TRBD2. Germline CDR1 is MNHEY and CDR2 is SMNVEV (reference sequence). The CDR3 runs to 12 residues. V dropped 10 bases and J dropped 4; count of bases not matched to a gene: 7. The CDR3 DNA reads TGTGCCACCGTGGGAGGGATATACGAGCAGTACTTC. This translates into CATVGGIYEQYF.

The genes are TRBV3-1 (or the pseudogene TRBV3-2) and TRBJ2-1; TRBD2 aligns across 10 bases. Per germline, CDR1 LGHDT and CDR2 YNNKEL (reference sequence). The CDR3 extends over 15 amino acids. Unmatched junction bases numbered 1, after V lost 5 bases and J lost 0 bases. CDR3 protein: CASSSSGSSYNEQFF. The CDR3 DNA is TGTGCCAGCAGCTCTAGCGGGAGCTCCTACAATGAGCAGTTCTTC.

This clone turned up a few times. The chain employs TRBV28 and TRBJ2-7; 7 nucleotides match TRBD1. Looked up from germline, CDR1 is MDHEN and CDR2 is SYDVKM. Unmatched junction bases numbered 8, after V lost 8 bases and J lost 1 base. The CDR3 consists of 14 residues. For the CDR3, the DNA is TGTGCCAGCGCCGGGACAGACAATTCCTACGAGCAGTACTTC. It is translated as CASAGTDNSYEQYF.

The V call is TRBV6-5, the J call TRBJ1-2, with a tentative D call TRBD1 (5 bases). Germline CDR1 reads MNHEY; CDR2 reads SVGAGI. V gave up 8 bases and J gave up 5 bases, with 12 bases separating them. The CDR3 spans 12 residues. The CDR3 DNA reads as TGTGCCAGCGGACACCGGGAGTATGGCTACACCTTC. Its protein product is CASGHREYGYTF.

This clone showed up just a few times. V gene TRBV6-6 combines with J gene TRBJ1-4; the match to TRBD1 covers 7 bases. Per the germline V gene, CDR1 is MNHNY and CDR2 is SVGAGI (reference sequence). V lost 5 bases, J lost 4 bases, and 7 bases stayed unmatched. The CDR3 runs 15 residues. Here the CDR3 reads CASSNKQGYNEKLFF. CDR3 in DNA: TGTGCCAGCAGTAATAAACAGGGGTATAATGAAAAACTGTTTTTT.

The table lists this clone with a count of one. The CDR3 DNA follows: TGTGCCAGCAGTTGGGTACAAGGAGGGTCACCCCTCCACTTT. This encodes CASSWVQGGSPLHF. J is TRBJ1-6 and V is TRBV6-2 or TRBV6-3; D not resolved. CDR1 MNHEY and CDR2 SVGEGT come from the germline V gene. This CDR3 has 14 amino acids. The germline V and J ends were trimmed by 4 bases and 10 bases, with 14 bases remaining between them.

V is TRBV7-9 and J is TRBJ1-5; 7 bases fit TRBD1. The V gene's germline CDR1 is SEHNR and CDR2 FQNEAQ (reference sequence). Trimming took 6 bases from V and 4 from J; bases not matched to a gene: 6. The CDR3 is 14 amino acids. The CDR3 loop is CASSNTGDNQPQHF. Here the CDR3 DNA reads TGTGCCAGCAGTAACACAGGGGATAATCAGCCCCAGCATTTT.

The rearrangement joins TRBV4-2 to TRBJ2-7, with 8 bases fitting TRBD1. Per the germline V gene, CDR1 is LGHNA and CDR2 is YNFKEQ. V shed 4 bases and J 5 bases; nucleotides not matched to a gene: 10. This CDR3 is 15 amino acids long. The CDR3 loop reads CASSRWTGQLNEQYF. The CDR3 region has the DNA TGTGCCAGCAGCCGATGGACAGGGCAATTAAACGAGCAGTACTTC.

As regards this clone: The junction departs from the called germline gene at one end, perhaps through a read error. CDR3 residues: CAGSPQGAYEQYF. CDR3 DNA sequence: TGTGCCGGCAGCCCCCAGGGTGCCTACGAGCAGTACTTC. V usage is TRBV7-3 and J usage is TRBJ2-7; D possibly corresponds to TRBD1 (5 bases). Germline CDR1 is SGHTA and CDR2 is FQGTGA. This CDR3 has 13 amino acids.

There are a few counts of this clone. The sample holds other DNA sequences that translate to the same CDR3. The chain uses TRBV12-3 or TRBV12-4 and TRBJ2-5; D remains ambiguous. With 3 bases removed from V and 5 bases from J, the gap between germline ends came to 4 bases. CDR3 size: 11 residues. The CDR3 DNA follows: TGTGCCAGCAGTTTGAGGGAGACCCAGTACTTC. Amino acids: CASSLRETQYF.

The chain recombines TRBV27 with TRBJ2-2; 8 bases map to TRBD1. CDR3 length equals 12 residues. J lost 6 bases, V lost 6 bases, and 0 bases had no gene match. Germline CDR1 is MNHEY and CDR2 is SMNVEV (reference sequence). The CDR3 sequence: CASSRGPGELFF. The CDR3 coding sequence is TGTGCCAGCAGCAGGGGGCCCGGGGAGCTGTTTTTT.